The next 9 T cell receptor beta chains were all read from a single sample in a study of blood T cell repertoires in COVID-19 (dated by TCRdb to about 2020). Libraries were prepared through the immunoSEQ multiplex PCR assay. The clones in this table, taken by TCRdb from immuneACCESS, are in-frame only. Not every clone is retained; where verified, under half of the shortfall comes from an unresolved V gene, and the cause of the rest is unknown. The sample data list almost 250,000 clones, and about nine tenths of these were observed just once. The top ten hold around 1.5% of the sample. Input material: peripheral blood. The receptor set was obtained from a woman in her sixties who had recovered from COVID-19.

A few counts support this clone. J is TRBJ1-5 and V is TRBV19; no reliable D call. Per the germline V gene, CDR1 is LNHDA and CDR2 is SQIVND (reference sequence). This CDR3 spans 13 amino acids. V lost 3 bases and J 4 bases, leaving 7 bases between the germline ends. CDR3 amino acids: CASSIGVNQPQHF. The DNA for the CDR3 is TGTGCCAGTAGTATTGGAGTTAATCAGCCCCAGCATTTT. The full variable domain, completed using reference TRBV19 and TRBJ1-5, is DGGITQSPKYLFRKEGQNVTLSCEQNLNHDAMYWYRQDPGQGLRLIYYSQIVNDFQKGDIAEGYSVSREKKESFPLTVTSAQKNPTAFYLCASSIGVNQPQHFGDGTRLSIL.

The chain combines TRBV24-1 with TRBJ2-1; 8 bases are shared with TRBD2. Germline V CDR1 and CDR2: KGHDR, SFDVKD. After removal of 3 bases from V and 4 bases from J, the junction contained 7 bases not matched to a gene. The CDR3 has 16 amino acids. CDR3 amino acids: CATSDDKRGPYNEQFF. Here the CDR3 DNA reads TGTGCCACCAGTGATGACAAGCGGGGGCCATACAATGAGCAGTTCTTC.

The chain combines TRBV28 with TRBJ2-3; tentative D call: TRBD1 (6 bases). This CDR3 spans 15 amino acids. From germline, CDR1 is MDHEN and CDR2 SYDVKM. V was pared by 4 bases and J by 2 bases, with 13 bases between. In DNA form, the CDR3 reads TGTGCCAGCAGTTACTACAGGGTCCCCACAGATACGCAGTATTTT. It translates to CASSYYRVPTDTQYF.

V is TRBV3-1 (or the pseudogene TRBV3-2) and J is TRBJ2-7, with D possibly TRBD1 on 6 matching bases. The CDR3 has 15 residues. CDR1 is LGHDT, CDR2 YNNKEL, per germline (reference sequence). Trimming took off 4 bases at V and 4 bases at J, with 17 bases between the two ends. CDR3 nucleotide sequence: TGTGCCAGCAGCCGAACAGGGACCGGGCGGTACGAGCAGTACTTC. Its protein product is CASSRTGTGRYEQYF.

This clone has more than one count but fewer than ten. As DNA, the CDR3 is TGCGCCAGCAGCCCCCACCCCGGCAGGGGTCACTATGGCTACACCTTC. Amino acid sequence: CASSPHPGRGHYGYTF. The rearrangement joins TRBV23-1 to TRBJ1-2, with TRBD1 as a possible D gene (6 bases). TRBV23-1 has ORF status, its function being uncertain. With 6 bases removed from V and 3 bases from J, the gap between germline ends came to 20 bases. The CDR3 extends over 16 amino acids.

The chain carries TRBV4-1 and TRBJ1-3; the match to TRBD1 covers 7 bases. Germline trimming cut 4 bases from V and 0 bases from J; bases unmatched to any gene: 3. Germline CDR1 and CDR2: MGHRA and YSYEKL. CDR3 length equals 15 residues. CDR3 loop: CASSRDSDSGNTIYF. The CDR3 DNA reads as TGCGCCAGCAGCCGGGACAGTGACTCTGGAAACACCATATATTTT.

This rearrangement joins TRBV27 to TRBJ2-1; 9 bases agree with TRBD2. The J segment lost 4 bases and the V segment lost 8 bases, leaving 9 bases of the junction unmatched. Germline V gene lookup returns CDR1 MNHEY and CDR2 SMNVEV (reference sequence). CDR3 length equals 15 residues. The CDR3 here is CASGRGGGGYNEQFF. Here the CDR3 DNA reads TGTGCCAGCGGGAGAGGCGGGGGGGGATACAATGAGCAGTTCTTC.

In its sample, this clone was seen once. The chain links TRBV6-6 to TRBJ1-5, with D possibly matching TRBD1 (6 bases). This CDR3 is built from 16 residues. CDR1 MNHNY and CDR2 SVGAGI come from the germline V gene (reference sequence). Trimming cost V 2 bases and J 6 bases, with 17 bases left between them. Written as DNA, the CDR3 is TGTGCCAGCAGTTACCACACAGGGCTCGCGATTCAGCCCCAGCATTTT. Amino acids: CASSYHTGLAIQPQHF.

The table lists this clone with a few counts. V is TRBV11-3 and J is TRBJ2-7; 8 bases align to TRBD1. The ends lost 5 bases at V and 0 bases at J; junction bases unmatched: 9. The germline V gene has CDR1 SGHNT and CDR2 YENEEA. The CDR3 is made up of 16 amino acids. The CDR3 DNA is TGTGCCAGCAGCCCACGGACAGGGCCCGTCTCCTACGAGCAGTACTTC. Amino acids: CASSPRTGPVSYEQYF. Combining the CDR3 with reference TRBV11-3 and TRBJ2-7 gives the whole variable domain EAGVVQSPRYKIIEKKQPVAFWCNPISGHNTLYWYLQNLGQGPELLIRYENEEAVDDSQLPKDRFSAERLKGVDSTLKIQPAELGDSAVYLCASSPRTGPVSYEQYFGPGTRLTVT.